Each of the 32 T cell receptor beta chains below was sequenced from the same sample in a study of OX40 agonist ivuxolimab in advanced cancers. Profiled with immunoSEQ multiplex PCR; TCRdb holds only in-frame clones, not every one. The table has 35,000 to 50,000 clones, approximately 86% seen once. The specimen was CD4+ or CD8+ T cells sorted from blood, collected in a trial of the OX40 agonist ivuxolimab. The receptors were sampled from an adult with an advanced solid tumor such as melanoma, head and neck, liver or kidney cancer.

The V gene is TRBV9, the J gene TRBJ1-1, with D maybe TRBD1 (6 bases). Germline V gene sequence: CDR1 SGDLS, CDR2 YYNGEE. Between the trimmed V and J ends, which lost 3 bases and 1 base, there was a span of 7 bases. This CDR3 contains 13 residues. Written as DNA, the CDR3 is TGTGCCAGCAGCGCCAGGGGGAACACTGAAGCTTTCTTT. Translating it yields CASSARGNTEAFF.

The V and J genes are TRBV5-1 and TRBJ1-1; a possible D gene is TRBD1 (5 bases). Trimming took 7 bases from V and 5 from J, leaving 18 bases between them. Germline V gives CDR1 SGHRS, CDR2 YFSETQ. The length of the CDR3 is 14 residues. CDR3 residues: CASQIGAGLTEAFF. The CDR3 DNA sequence: TGCGCCAGCCAGATCGGGGCAGGGTTGACTGAAGCTTTCTTT. The full variable domain, completed using reference TRBV5-1 and TRBJ1-1, is KAGVTQTPRYLIKTRGQQVTLSCSPISGHRSVSWYQQTPGQGLQFLFEYFSETQRNKGNFPGRFSGRQFSNSRSEMNVSTLELGDSALYLCASQIGAGLTEAFFGQGTRLTVV.

The chain combines TRBV27 with TRBJ2-6, with D uncertain. Germline lookup yields CDR1 MNHEY and CDR2 SMNVEV (reference sequence). CDR3 length: 15 residues. The germline V and J ends were trimmed by 3 bases and 0 bases, with 6 bases remaining between them. Written as DNA, the CDR3 is TGTGCCAGCAGTTTGGGCAGCTCTGGGGCCAACGTCCTGACTTTC. Translating it yields CASSLGSSGANVLTF.

The chain employs TRBV6-5 and TRBJ2-5; D is undetermined. Trimming pared 7 bases from V and 2 bases from J, leaving 17 bases between. Germline CDR1 MNHEY, CDR2 SVGAGI. The CDR3 totals 15 residues. CDR3 nucleotide sequence: TGTGCCAGCACCCCCCAAGACTTAAGACAAGAGACCCAGTACTTC. The encoded protein is CASTPQDLRQETQYF.

The chain carries TRBV18 and TRBJ1-1, with 11 bases aligning to TRBD1. CDR1 and CDR2 (germline): KGHSH, LQKENI. This CDR3 is built from 18 residues. Losses at the gene ends were 3 bases for V and 4 bases for J; bases not matched to a gene: 13. Here the CDR3 DNA reads TGTGCCAGCTCACCGGTCTCGGGACAGGGGGGTATCGGCACTGAAGCTTTCTTT. Translation gives CASSPVSGQGGIGTEAFF.

The V gene is TRBV5-1, the J gene TRBJ2-7; maybe TRBD1 (6 bases). Germline values: CDR1 SGHRS, CDR2 YFSETQ. With 4 bases removed from V and 0 bases from J, the gap between germline ends came to 26 bases. This CDR3 is built from 19 residues. CDR3 nucleotides: TGCGCCAGCAGCCCGAATGCATTATCGGGACACACATACTCCTACGAGCAGTACTTC. Its translation is CASSPNALSGHTYSYEQYF.

V usage is TRBV28 and J usage is TRBJ2-5, with D maybe TRBD1 (5 bases). V lost 9 bases and J lost 2, with 10 bases in between. Germline CDR1 reads MDHEN; CDR2 reads SYDVKM. The CDR3 covers 12 residues. The CDR3 sequence: CASRQIQETQYF. The CDR3 DNA is TGTGCCAGTAGACAGATTCAAGAGACCCAGTACTTC.

The chain has TRBV2 and TRBJ2-7; tentatively, D is TRBD2 (6 bases). Germline lookup yields CDR1 SNHLY and CDR2 FYNNEI. There are 16 residues in the CDR3. V gave up 6 bases and J gave up 0 bases, with 18 bases separating them. CDR3 bases: TGTGCCAGCAGGGGCGGGACTCCGGCCCGCTCCTACGAGCAGTACTTC. Its protein product is CASRGGTPARSYEQYF.

J is TRBJ2-5 and V is TRBV2; either TRBD1 or TRBD2 may fit D (5 bases each). V lost 7 bases and J 4 bases, leaving 7 bases between the germline ends. The germline V gene encodes CDR1 SNHLY and CDR2 FYNNEI. There are 11 residues in the CDR3. The CDR3: CASKRGETQYF. In DNA, the CDR3 is TGTGCCAGCAAGAGGGGAGAGACCCAGTACTTC.

The V gene is TRBV5-1, the J gene TRBJ2-3; D perhaps matches TRBD2 (5 bases). V was cut by 0 bases and J by 0 bases, with 11 bases left in between. Germline assignment: CDR1 SGHRS and CDR2 YFSETQ. The CDR3 contains 16 residues. CDR3 in amino acids: CASSLGSLASTDTQYF. In DNA form, the CDR3 reads TGCGCCAGCAGCTTGGGGTCGCTAGCCAGCACAGATACGCAGTATTTT.

The J gene is TRBJ2-3, the V gene TRBV21-1; the table's D gene call, TRBD2, was not cross checked with the DNA. TRBV21-1 is marked as a pseudogene. The CDR3 totals 14 residues. CDR3 DNA sequence: TGTGCCAGCAAAAGCGGGAGTGGTGAAGATACGCAGTATTTT. Amino acids: CASKSGSGEDTQYF.

The rearrangement links TRBV19 to TRBJ2-2; no clear D gene. Germline-derived CDR1 and CDR2 are LNHDA and SQIVND (reference sequence). The CDR3 contains 11 residues. The V gene lost 3 bases and the J gene lost 10 bases, with 6 bases spanning the gap. As DNA, the CDR3 is TGTGCCAGTAGTATGTACGAGGAGCTGTTTTTT. Its protein product is CASSMYEELFF.

The chain has TRBV2 and TRBJ2-5, with TRBD2 matching over 10 bases. The CDR3 consists of 14 residues. The V gene's germline CDR1 is SNHLY and CDR2 FYNNEI. J gave up 2 bases and V 11 bases, and 8 bases lay outside the gene matches. The CDR3 DNA reads TGTGCCGTTAGCGGGGGGCCGAATCAAGAGACCCAGTACTTC. This encodes CAVSGGPNQETQYF.

The chain combines TRBV27 with TRBJ1-2; D remains ambiguous. The CDR3 is 14 amino acids. Trimming took 3 bases from V and 12 from J, leaving 20 bases between them. Germline assignment: CDR1 MNHEY and CDR2 SMNVEV (reference sequence). The CDR3 DNA reads as TGTGCCAGCAGTTTTTTGAAGGCTTTTATGGCTAACACCTTC. Its protein is CASSFLKAFMANTF.

The J gene is TRBJ2-7, the V gene TRBV18; 12 bases agree with TRBD2. The CDR3 is made up of 15 amino acids. V gave up 3 bases and J gave up 4 bases; unmatched junction bases: 4. Germline CDR1 reads KGHSH; CDR2 reads LQKENI. CDR3 in DNA: TGTGCCAGCTCACCTGGACTAGCGGGATCTTACGAGCAGTACTTC. This gives the protein CASSPGLAGSYEQYF. Full variable domain (remainder filled in from reference TRBV18 and TRBJ2-7): NAGVMQNPRHLVRRRGQEARLRCSPMKGHSHVYWYRQLPEEGLKFMVYLQKENIIDESGMPKERFSAEFPKEGPSILRIQQVVRGDSAAYFCASSPGLAGSYEQYFGPGTRLTVT.

The chain couples TRBV9 to TRBJ1-2; 11 nucleotides match TRBD1. The CDR3 has 14 residues. The germline CDR1 and CDR2 sequences are SGDLS and YYNGEE. With 0 bases clipped from V and 9 bases from J, the junction kept 4 bases outside the gene matches. CDR3 residues: CASSVGGTGGSYTF. Written as DNA, the CDR3 is TGTGCCAGCAGCGTAGGCGGGACAGGGGGAAGCTACACCTTC.

V is TRBV11-2 and J is TRBJ2-7; TRBD1 is a possible D gene (6 bases). V was shortened by 0 bases and J by 3 bases, with 6 bases between the two germline ends. CDR1 and CDR2 from the germline V gene are SGHAT and FQNNGV. This CDR3 spans 13 amino acids. CDR3 in amino acids: CASSLEQGYEQYF. The CDR3 DNA reads TGTGCCAGCAGCTTAGAACAGGGCTACGAGCAGTACTTC.

This clone came up once. The genes are TRBV29-1 and TRBJ2-4, with a weak D call TRBD1 (5 bases). CDR1 and CDR2 (germline): SQVTM, ANQGSEA. The V end lost 6 bases, the J end lost 1 base, and 13 bases lay between the germline ends. This CDR3 contains 14 residues. The CDR3 DNA follows: TGCAGCGTCGAGGTTGGGGCTGCCAAAAACATTCAGTACTTC. Amino acid sequence: CSVEVGAAKNIQYF.

J is TRBJ2-7 and V is TRBV2; D perhaps matches TRBD2 (5 bases). The germline V gene encodes CDR1 SNHLY and CDR2 FYNNEI. This CDR3 region has 14 residues. V lost 6 bases and J 2 bases, leaving 14 bases between the germline ends. For the CDR3, the DNA is TGTGCCAGCAGCTTAGGACTTTCGACCTACGAGCAGTACTTC. Protein: CASSLGLSTYEQYF.

The CDR3 sequence is CASSSRQGRMNSPLHF. The CDR3 DNA sequence: TGTGCCAGCAGTTCCAGACAGGGCCGCATGAATTCACCCCTCCACTTT. The chain carries TRBV6-5 and TRBJ1-6; 7 positions match TRBD1. There are 16 residues in the CDR3. The germline gives CDR1 MNHEY, CDR2 SVGAGI. Trimming took 4 bases from V and 7 from J; bases not matched to a gene: 10.

The V call is TRBV28, the J call TRBJ1-2, with D possibly being TRBD1 (6 bases). The CDR3 sequence is 15 residues long. V gave up 5 bases and J gave up 5 bases, with 18 bases separating them. Germline V CDR1 and CDR2: MDHEN, SYDVKM. Here the CDR3 reads CASSLPGQSFYGYTF. CDR3 bases: TGTGCCAGCAGTCTTCCGGGACAATCTTTTTATGGCTACACCTTC.

This clone was counted once. The chain joins TRBV6-4 to TRBJ2-3; 12 bases line up with TRBD2. The germline V gene encodes CDR1 MRHNA and CDR2 SNTAGT. The CDR3 is 15 residues long. V was pared by 4 bases and J by 3 bases, with 2 bases of the junction left unmatched. CDR3 region: CASSATSGGTDTQYF. CDR3 bases: TGTGCCAGCAGTGCGACTAGCGGGGGAACAGATACGCAGTATTTT.

This clone was observed a few times. The V call is TRBV15, the J call TRBJ2-1, with D unresolved. V shed 0 bases and J shed 2 bases, with 11 bases lying between them. The CDR3 consists of 16 residues. The germline V gene encodes CDR1 LNHNV and CDR2 YYDKDF (reference sequence). The CDR3 loop reads CATSRDKGYAYNEQFF. CDR3 bases: TGTGCCACCAGCAGAGATAAAGGGTACGCCTACAATGAGCAGTTCTTC.

The table lists this clone with a few counts. This chain connects TRBV7-1 to TRBJ2-1; 7 positions agree with TRBD2. TRBV7-1 is placed among ORFs of uncertain function. CDR3 length: 15 amino acids. Losses at the gene ends were 4 bases for V and 6 bases for J; bases not matched to a gene: 9. In nucleotides, the CDR3 is TGTGCCAGCAGCTTAATTCAGGGCGGGGGCAATGAGCAGTTCTTC. Protein product: CASSLIQGGGNEQFF.

The gene calls are TRBV4-2 and TRBJ2-7, with 10 bases matching TRBD1. The trim removed 4 bases at V and 5 bases at J, leaving 8 bases unmatched. The CDR3 has 15 amino acids. From germline, CDR1 is LGHNA and CDR2 YNFKEQ. CDR3 nucleotide sequence: TGTGCCAGCAGCCGTGGACAGGGGGTCAAAGACGAGCAGTACTTC. The encoded protein is CASSRGQGVKDEQYF.

The rearrangement links TRBV5-4 to TRBJ2-1; tentative D call: TRBD2 (5 bases). Germline V gene sequence: CDR1 SGHNT, CDR2 YYREEE (reference sequence). The CDR3 is 15 residues long. V was trimmed by 4 bases and J by 5 bases, leaving 16 bases between them. The CDR3: CASSPPFGRDNEQFF. The CDR3 bases are TGTGCCAGCAGCCCGCCCTTTGGGCGGGACAATGAGCAGTTCTTC.

The V and J genes are TRBV6-5 and TRBJ2-6, with TRBD1 as a possible D gene (5 bases). Germline V lookup: CDR1 MNHEY, CDR2 SVGAGI. Trimming left V 9 bases short and J 9 bases short, with 15 bases between. The CDR3 runs to 13 residues. The CDR3 is CAREWGPHNVLTF. The CDR3 DNA is TGTGCCAGGGAATGGGGCCCCCACAACGTCCTGACTTTC.

The gene calls are TRBV5-3 and TRBJ1-6; possibly TRBD1 for D (5 bases). TRBV5-3 carries the ORF label, with uncertain function. The CDR3 is 16 residues long. V lost 3 bases to trimming and J lost 11 bases, with 21 bases between them. The CDR3 here is CARSWVPGYPMPPLHF. The CDR3 DNA reads as TGTGCCAGAAGCTGGGTGCCAGGGTATCCGATGCCACCCCTCCACTTT.

This clone was recorded a few times. The identical CDR3 is also encoded by other nucleotide sequences in the sample. This chain uses TRBV7-2 with TRBJ2-1, with 13 nucleotides matching TRBD2. From germline, CDR1 is SGHTA and CDR2 FQGNSA. This CDR3 spans 14 amino acids. Trimming cost V 6 bases and J 6 bases; bases outside gene matches: 2. CDR3 coding DNA: TGTGCCAGCAGAACTAGCGGGGGGGCCAATGAGCAGTTCTTC. Protein sequence: CASRTSGGANEQFF.

The chain has TRBV2 and TRBJ1-4, with no clear D. V was trimmed by 5 bases and J by 7 bases, leaving 11 bases between them. The CDR3 loop spans 13 amino acids. Looked up from germline, CDR1 is SNHLY and CDR2 is FYNNEI. CDR3 in DNA: TGTGCCAGCAGTCCGGAGGGAGGTGAAAAACTGTTTTTT. Translation gives CASSPEGGEKLFF.

This rearrangement joins TRBV5-1 to TRBJ2-1; 7 positions match TRBD2. Germline CDR1 and CDR2: SGHRS and YFSETQ. The CDR3 runs to 15 residues. Unmatched junction bases numbered 0, after V lost 0 bases and J lost 0 bases. The CDR3 spells CASSLGEGSYNEQFF. The DNA of the CDR3 is TGCGCCAGCAGCTTGGGGGAGGGCTCCTACAATGAGCAGTTCTTC. Combining the CDR3 with reference TRBV5-1 and TRBJ2-1 gives the whole variable domain KAGVTQTPRYLIKTRGQQVTLSCSPISGHRSVSWYQQTPGQGLQFLFEYFSETQRNKGNFPGRFSGRQFSNSRSEMNVSTLELGDSALYLCASSLGEGSYNEQFFGPGTRLTVL.

J is TRBJ1-2 and V is TRBV19; a weak D match, TRBD1 (6 bases). With 1 base removed from V and 5 bases from J, the gap between germline ends came to 14 bases. The length of the CDR3 is 15 residues. Germline-derived CDR1 and CDR2 are LNHDA and SQIVND (reference sequence). The chain's CDR3 is CASSIVNREEYGYTF. The CDR3 nucleotides read TGTGCCAGTAGTATAGTTAACAGGGAGGAGTATGGCTACACCTTC.